The next 29 T cell receptor beta chains were all read from a single sample in a study of T-cell reconstitution after alpha-beta-depleted transplantation in children. Unique molecular identifiers were built into the TCRbeta library. In TCRdb, the PCR reads were re-called with MiXCR into one record per CDR3 protein. The sample shows 800,000 to 1,000,000 distinct CDR3 sequences, roughly 29% of them seen only once. Sequencing used PBMCs, mostly from graft donor cells, obtained 360 days after TCRalphabeta/CD19-depleted stem cell transplant. The receptors here all came from a boy in the first two years of life who had a stem cell transplant for SCID, so the T cells may come from the graft donor.

This chain links TRBV4-1 with TRBJ2-5; D is uncertain. CDR1 is MGHRA, CDR2 YSYEKL, per germline. The CDR3 consists of 14 residues. Trimming cost V 1 base and J 1 base, with 7 bases left between them. In nucleotides, the CDR3 is TGCGCCAGCAGCCAAGTGGTTTCCCAAGAGACCCAGTACTTC. Its protein is CASSQVVSQETQYF.

The V and J genes are TRBV12-3 or TRBV12-4 and TRBJ2-5; a weak D match, TRBD2 (7 bases). V lost 6 bases to trimming and J lost 6 bases, with 14 bases between them. The CDR3 contains 13 residues. The chain's CDR3 is CASSLKGGQTQYF. In nucleotides, the CDR3 is TGTGCCAGCAGCCTTAAGGGGGGGCAGACCCAGTACTTC.

This clonotype was counted a single time. Written as DNA, the CDR3 is TGTGCCAGCAGAAGATTTGGGGAGGAGGTGCAGCCCCAGCATTTT. This sequence encodes CASRRFGEEVQPQHF. This chain joins TRBV2 and TRBJ1-5; unclear D gene. The CDR3 contains 15 residues. The germline gives CDR1 SNHLY, CDR2 FYNNEI. V shed 6 bases and J shed 7 bases, with 19 bases lying between them.

The chain couples TRBV10-3 to TRBJ2-5; 7 nucleotides align to TRBD1. Trimming removed 6 bases from V and 5 bases from J; junction bases left unmatched: 9. This CDR3 spans 14 amino acids. CDR1 is ENHRY, CDR2 SYGVKD, per germline. The CDR3 spells CAIRWDSPGETQYF. The CDR3 DNA sequence: TGTGCCATCAGATGGGACAGCCCCGGGGAGACCCAGTACTTC.

The rearrangement uses TRBV5-1 and TRBJ2-7; TRBD1 matches 8 bases. CDR1 and CDR2 (germline): SGHRS, YFSETQ. J was trimmed by 6 bases and V by 4 bases; bases with no gene match: 6. This CDR3 is built from 13 residues. The CDR3 nucleotides read TGCGCCAGCAGCCTGGACAGGGTTCGCGAGCAGTACTTC. Translating it yields CASSLDRVREQYF.

Note on this clonotype: Mismatch with germline at one junction end may stem from a read error. This sequence joins TRBV29-1 and TRBJ2-3; D is perhaps TRBD1 (6 bases). This CDR3 has 13 amino acids. In germline, CDR1 is SQVTM, CDR2 ANQGSEA. The CDR3 region is CSVGLGAPDTQYF. The CDR3, as DNA: TGCAGTGTTGGGTTGGGGGCCCCAGATACGCAGTATTTT.

The chain couples TRBV20-1 to TRBJ1-1; 7 nucleotides line up with TRBD1. CDR1 DFQATT and CDR2 SNEGSKA come from the germline V gene (reference sequence). The CDR3 has 14 amino acids. CDR3 sequence (DNA): TGCAGCGCTCAGGTTTGGGGCAGGGGGACTGAAGCTTTCTTT. Amino acids: CSAQVWGRGTEAFF.

V and J are TRBV3-1 and TRBJ2-5; D remains unclear. The germline V and J ends were trimmed by 7 bases and 4 bases, with 7 bases remaining between them. There are 11 residues in the CDR3. Germline V lookup: CDR1 LGHDT, CDR2 YNNKEL (reference sequence). This chain's CDR3 is CASTQRETQYF. Here the CDR3 DNA reads TGTGCCAGCACCCAGAGAGAGACCCAGTACTTC.

This clonotype was counted a few times. In DNA, the CDR3 is TGTGCCAGCAGTCACAGGGAGGCCGGGGAGCTGTTTTTT. Translated, it gives CASSHREAGELFF. V and J are TRBV7-9 and TRBJ2-2; D might be TRBD1 or TRBD2, each matching 6 bases. In germline, CDR1 is SEHNR, CDR2 FQNEAQ (reference sequence). This CDR3 has 13 residues. The V end lost 6 bases, the J end lost 6 bases, and 11 bases lay between the germline ends.

The rearrangement joins TRBV7-2 to TRBJ2-5; 7 bases map to TRBD2. Per germline, CDR1 SGHTA and CDR2 FQGNSA. This CDR3 has 13 residues. Trimming cost V 8 bases and J 1 base; bases outside gene matches: 4. The CDR3 spells CASVRGVQETQYF. CDR3 nucleotides: TGTGCCAGCGTACGGGGGGTCCAAGAGACCCAGTACTTC.

V is TRBV12-3 or TRBV12-4 and J is TRBJ2-1, with a tentative D call TRBD2 (5 bases). This CDR3 contains 14 residues. V lost 6 bases to trimming and J lost 4 bases, with 13 bases between them. CDR3 sequence (DNA): TGTGCCAGCAGGAGCTCTTCGGGATACAATGAGCAGTTCTTC. This translates into CASRSSSGYNEQFF.

This chain uses TRBV4-1 with TRBJ2-2; TRBD1 is a possible D gene (6 bases). CDR1 and CDR2 from the germline V gene are MGHRA and YSYEKL. V was trimmed by 8 bases and J by 0 bases, leaving 13 bases between them. The CDR3 totals 15 residues. Here the CDR3 reads CASGYRASNTGELFF. CDR3 nucleotide sequence: TGCGCCAGCGGGTACAGGGCTTCGAACACCGGGGAGCTGTTTTTT.

There are a few counts of this clonotype. The chain is built from TRBV10-3 and TRBJ1-1, with D maybe TRBD1 (5 bases). Trimming took 8 bases from V and 2 from J, leaving 15 bases between them. The germline V gene encodes CDR1 ENHRY and CDR2 SYGVKD. The CDR3 runs 14 residues. The CDR3 loop reads CAISSQGLNTEAFF. For the CDR3, the DNA is TGTGCCATCTCGAGCCAGGGACTTAACACTGAAGCTTTCTTT.

The sample holds a few counts of this clonotype. V is TRBV10-3 and J is TRBJ2-7; TRBD1 or TRBD2 may be the D gene (6 bases each). The CDR3 totals 14 residues. CDR1 is ENHRY, CDR2 SYGVKD, per germline. With 4 bases removed from V and 7 bases from J, the gap between germline ends came to 17 bases. CDR3 nucleotides: TGTGCCATCAGTGGGCGGGACAACCCTTGGGAGCAGTACTTC. This gives the protein CAISGRDNPWEQYF.

The J gene is TRBJ2-2, the V gene TRBV20-1; 11 bases fit TRBD2. The junction had 9 bases not matched to a gene; V was cut back by 6 bases and J by 6 bases. This CDR3 is 15 amino acids long. Germline assignment: CDR1 DFQATT and CDR2 SNEGSKA (reference sequence). DNA of the CDR3: TGCAGTGCGAGGTCTAGCGGGGGGACGGCCGGGGAGCTGTTTTTT. This codes for CSARSSGGTAGELFF.

This clonotype was recorded a few times. The V gene is TRBV20-1, the J gene TRBJ2-3; D possibly corresponds to TRBD2 (7 bases). The CDR3 runs to 16 residues. Germline V gene data show CDR1 as DFQATT and CDR2 as SNEGSKA (reference sequence). V was pared by 3 bases and J by 0 bases, with 16 bases between. CDR3: CSASPVAGASTDTQYF. In DNA form, the CDR3 reads TGCAGTGCTAGCCCCGTCGCGGGGGCTAGCACAGATACGCAGTATTTT.

The rearrangement uses TRBV10-3 and TRBJ2-7; maybe TRBD1 (5 bases). There are 13 residues in the CDR3. Germline-derived CDR1 and CDR2 are ENHRY and SYGVKD. Trimming left V 6 bases short and J 0 bases short, with 9 bases between. The CDR3 DNA reads as TGTGCCATCAGGGACACAGGCTCCTACGAGCAGTACTTC. It is translated as CAIRDTGSYEQYF.

This clonotype was observed at least ten times. One end of the junction is discordant with germline, which a read error may explain. This chain links TRBV12-3 or TRBV12-4 with TRBJ1-1; D not resolved. This CDR3 comprises 12 residues. Written as DNA, the CDR3 is TGTGCCAGCAGCTTAGGATACACTGAAGCTTTCTTT. Its translation is CASSLGYTEAFF.

This clonotype has only a few counts. V and J are TRBV5-1 and TRBJ1-5, with 9 bases fitting TRBD1. V shed 0 bases, J shed 7 bases, and the junction held 8 bases outside the gene matches. The CDR3 is made up of 16 amino acids. Germline lookup yields CDR1 SGHRS and CDR2 YFSETQ. For the CDR3, the DNA is TGCGCCAGCAGCTTGGGGACAGGGGTTGGGGAGCAGCCCCAGCATTTT. The encoded protein is CASSLGTGVGEQPQHF.

The sample holds a few counts of this clonotype. The chain links TRBV19 to TRBJ1-3, with no clear D. This CDR3 is built from 15 residues. Germline CDR1 is LNHDA and CDR2 is SQIVND (reference sequence). V lost 7 bases, J lost 4 bases, and 17 bases lay in between. CDR3 region: CASTYQQIPGNTIYF. The CDR3 DNA is TGTGCCAGTACCTACCAACAGATTCCGGGAAACACCATATATTTT.

The J gene is TRBJ2-2, the V gene TRBV2, with 9 bases matching TRBD1. This CDR3 is built from 16 residues. V lost 6 bases to trimming and J lost 4 bases; unmatched junction nucleotides: 9. The V gene's germline CDR1 is SNHLY and CDR2 FYNNEI. In DNA form, the CDR3 reads TGTGCCAGCAGGAGGGGGACAGGGCGCAGCACCGGGGAGCTGTTTTTT. Translating it yields CASRRGTGRSTGELFF.

The gene calls are TRBV18 and TRBJ1-5; tentative D call: TRBD1 (5 bases). Germline V gene data show CDR1 as KGHSH and CDR2 as LQKENI. CDR3 length equals 18 residues. Trimming stripped 2 bases from V and 0 bases from J, with 17 bases between. CDR3 loop: CASSPEGQGPYSNQPQHF. CDR3 in DNA: TGTGCCAGCTCACCAGAGGGGCAGGGACCATATAGCAATCAGCCCCAGCATTTT.

The chain links TRBV14 to TRBJ2-2; D not resolved. Trimming took off 1 base at V and 4 bases at J, with 13 bases between the two ends. CDR1 is SGHDN, CDR2 FVKESK, per germline. The CDR3 contains 16 residues. CDR3 loop: CASSQGLTAATGELFF. The CDR3 DNA is TGTGCCAGCAGCCAAGGGCTTACAGCAGCCACCGGGGAGCTGTTTTTT.

The rearrangement uses TRBV4-1 and TRBJ2-7, with TRBD2 identical over 8 bases. Unmatched junction bases numbered 5, after V lost 1 base and J lost 3 bases. Germline loops: CDR1 MGHRA, CDR2 YSYEKL. This CDR3 has 15 amino acids. CDR3 residues: CASSQGGGLGYEQYF. The DNA of the CDR3 is TGCGCCAGCAGCCAAGGCGGGGGGCTAGGCTACGAGCAGTACTTC.

This clonotype was seen a handful of times. J is TRBJ2-2 and V is TRBV4-2, with 7 bases lining up with TRBD2. This CDR3 is 16 amino acids long. The V gene's germline CDR1 is LGHNA and CDR2 YNFKEQ. V shed 0 bases, J shed 5 bases, and the junction held 6 bases outside the gene matches. CDR3 in amino acids: CASSQDRQGGTGELFF. DNA for the CDR3: TGTGCCAGCAGCCAAGATCGGCAGGGAGGGACCGGGGAGCTGTTTTTT.

The sample holds a few counts of this clonotype. The rearrangement uses TRBV28 and TRBJ2-7; D is unresolved. The length of the CDR3 is 12 residues. CDR1 and CDR2 from the germline V gene are MDHEN and SYDVKM. Deletions cut 8 bases from V and 2 bases from J, with 10 bases between. The CDR3 DNA is TGTGCCAGCGAAAAGTGGCCCTACGAGCAGTACTTC. Its protein product is CASEKWPYEQYF.

This clonotype was seen more than once but under ten times. V gene TRBV25-1 combines with J gene TRBJ2-7; either TRBD1 or TRBD2 may supply D (6 bases each). Trimming stripped 8 bases from V and 2 bases from J, with 16 bases between. The length of the CDR3 is 14 residues. From germline, CDR1 is MGHDK and CDR2 SYGVNS. Here the CDR3 DNA reads TGTGCCAGCCGCGGGGACATTTCCCCCTACGAGCAGTACTTC. It yields the protein CASRGDISPYEQYF.

This rearrangement joins TRBV7-6 to TRBJ2-5, with D perhaps TRBD2 (8 bases). Germline V gene sequence: CDR1 SGHVS, CDR2 FNYEAQ. Between the trimmed V and J ends, which lost 5 bases and 3 bases, there was a span of 25 bases. The CDR3 is 18 amino acids. The DNA of the CDR3 is TGTGCCAGCAGCGGTTACAGGGGTCGGGGGGGATCGGAAGAGACCCAGTACTTC. It encodes CASSGYRGRGGSEETQYF. The full variable domain, with the rest looked up from reference TRBV7-6 and TRBJ2-5, is GAGVSQSPRYKVTKRGQDVALRCDPISGHVSLYWYRQALGQGPEFLTYFNYEAQQDKSGLPNDRFSAERPEGSISTLTIQRTEQRDSAMYRCASSGYRGRGGSEETQYFGPGTRLLVL.

This clonotype was found a few times. The chain recombines TRBV19 with TRBJ2-1; TRBD2 aligns across 7 bases. The CDR3 runs 16 residues. J was trimmed by 6 bases and V by 4 bases; bases with no gene match: 12. From germline, CDR1 is LNHDA and CDR2 SQIVND (reference sequence). The CDR3 protein is CASSTLRTRPSNEQFF. CDR3 sequence (DNA): TGTGCCAGTAGTACCCTCCGGACTAGGCCGAGCAATGAGCAGTTCTTC.